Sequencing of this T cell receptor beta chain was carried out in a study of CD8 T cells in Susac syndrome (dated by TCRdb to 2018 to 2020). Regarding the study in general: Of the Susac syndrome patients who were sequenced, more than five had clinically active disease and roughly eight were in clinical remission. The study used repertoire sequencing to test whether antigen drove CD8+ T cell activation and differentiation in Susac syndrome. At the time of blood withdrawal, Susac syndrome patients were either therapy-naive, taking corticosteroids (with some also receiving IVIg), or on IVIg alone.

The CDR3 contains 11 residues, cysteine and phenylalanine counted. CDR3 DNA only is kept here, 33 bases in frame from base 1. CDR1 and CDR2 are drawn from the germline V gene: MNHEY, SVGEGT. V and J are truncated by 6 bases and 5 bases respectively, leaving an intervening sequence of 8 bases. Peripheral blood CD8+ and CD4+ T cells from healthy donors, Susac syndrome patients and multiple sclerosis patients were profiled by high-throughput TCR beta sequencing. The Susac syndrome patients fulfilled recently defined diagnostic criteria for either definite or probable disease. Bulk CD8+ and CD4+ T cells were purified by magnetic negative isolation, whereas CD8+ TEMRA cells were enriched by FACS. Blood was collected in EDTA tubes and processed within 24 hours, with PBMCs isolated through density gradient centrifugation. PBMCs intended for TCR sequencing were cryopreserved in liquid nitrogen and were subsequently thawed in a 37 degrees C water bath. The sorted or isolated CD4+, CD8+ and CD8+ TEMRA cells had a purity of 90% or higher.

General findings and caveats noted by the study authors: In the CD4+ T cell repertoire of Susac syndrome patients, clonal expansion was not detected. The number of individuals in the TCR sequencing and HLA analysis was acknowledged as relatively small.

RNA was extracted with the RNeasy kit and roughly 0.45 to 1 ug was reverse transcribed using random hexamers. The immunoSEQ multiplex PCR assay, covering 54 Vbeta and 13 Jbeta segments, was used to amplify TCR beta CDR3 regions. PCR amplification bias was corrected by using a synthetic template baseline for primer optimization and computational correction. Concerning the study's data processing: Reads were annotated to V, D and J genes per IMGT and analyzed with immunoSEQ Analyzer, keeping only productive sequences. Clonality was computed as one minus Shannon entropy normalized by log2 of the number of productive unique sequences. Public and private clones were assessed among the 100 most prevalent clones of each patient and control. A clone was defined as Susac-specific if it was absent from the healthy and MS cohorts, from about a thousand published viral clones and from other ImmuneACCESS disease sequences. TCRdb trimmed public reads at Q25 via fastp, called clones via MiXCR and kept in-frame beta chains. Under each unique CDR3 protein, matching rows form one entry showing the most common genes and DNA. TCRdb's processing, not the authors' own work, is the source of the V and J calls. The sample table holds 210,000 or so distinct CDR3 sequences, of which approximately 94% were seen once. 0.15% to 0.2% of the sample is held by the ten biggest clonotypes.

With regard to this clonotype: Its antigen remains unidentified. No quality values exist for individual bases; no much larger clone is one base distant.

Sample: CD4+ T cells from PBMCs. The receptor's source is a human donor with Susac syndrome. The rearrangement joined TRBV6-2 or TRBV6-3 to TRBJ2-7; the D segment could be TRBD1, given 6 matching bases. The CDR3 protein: CASSRQDEQYF. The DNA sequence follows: TGTGCCAGCAGCCGACAGGACGAGCAGTACTTC.